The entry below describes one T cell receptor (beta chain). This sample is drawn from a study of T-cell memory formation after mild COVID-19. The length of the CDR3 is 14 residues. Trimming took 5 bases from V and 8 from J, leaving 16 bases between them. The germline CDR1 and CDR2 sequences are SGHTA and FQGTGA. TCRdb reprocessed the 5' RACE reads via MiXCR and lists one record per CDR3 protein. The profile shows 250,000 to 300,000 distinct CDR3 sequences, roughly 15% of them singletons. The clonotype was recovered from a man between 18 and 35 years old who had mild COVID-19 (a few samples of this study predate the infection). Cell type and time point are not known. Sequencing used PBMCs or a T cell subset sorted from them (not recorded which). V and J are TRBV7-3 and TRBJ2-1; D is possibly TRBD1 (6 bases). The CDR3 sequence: CASSGIQGSHEQFF. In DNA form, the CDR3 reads TGTGCCAGCAGCGGAATACAGGGATCCCATGAGCAGTTCTTC.